This T cell receptor (beta chain) was documented in a study of tissue T cells after allogeneic stem cell transplantation. Germline-derived CDR1 and CDR2 are NNHNN and SYGAGS (reference sequence). CDR3 size: 16 residues. The V end was cut by 0 bases, the J end by 2 bases, with 13 bases between. Assay used: immunoSEQ multiplex PCR; TCRdb lists only in-frame clones, some missing. Of 40,000 to 50,000 clones listed, about three quarters are singletons. This clone was recorded only once. The germline and genes are mouse ones. The read terminates 1 residue ahead of where the CDR3 ends, so the germline J gene completes it.

The V call is TRBV13-2, the J call TRBJ2-3, with D maybe TRBD2 (6 bases). Sequencing used sorted cells pooled from one or two spleens. This TCR derives from a pool of C57BL/6 mice in good health. Incomplete CDR3 DNA: TGTGCCAGCGGTGATGGTGGGGGAAGTGTTGCAGAAACGCTGTAT. Its translation: CASGDGGGSVAETLY. The entire CDR3 sequence reads CASGDGGGSVAETLYF.